Shown below are 4 T cell receptor beta chains from a single sample sequenced in a study of shared clonotypes between healthy human individuals (dated by TCRdb to 2018 to 2021). Libraries came from the immunoSEQ multiplex PCR assay. In its TCRdb copy, this immuneACCESS table keeps in-frame sequences only and misses some clones. Where compared with another copy, unresolved V genes explain less than half of these, and the others have no known cause. Within this sample are 2 million to 2.5 million clones, with roughly 95% of them counted one time only. Approximately 0.13% of the sample lies in the top ten. The sequenced material came from naive CD4+ T cells sorted from blood. Interpreted using the paper, the cell subset or site label stands for: CD45RA+ positively selected. The receptor set was obtained from a man aged 18 to 29 in good health.

V usage is TRBV6-1 and J usage is TRBJ2-2; D gene ambiguous. V gave up 1 base and J gave up 8 bases, with 11 bases separating them. The CDR3 runs to 14 residues. From germline, CDR1 is MNHNS and CDR2 SASEGT. DNA for the CDR3: TGTGCCAGCAGTGAAGAGGCTCGGGTTGGGGAGCTGTTTTTT. Protein sequence: CASSEEARVGELFF.

In DNA, the CDR3 is TGTGCCTGGAGTGTACAAGTCACGCCGGGTGAAAAACTGTTTTTT. It yields the protein CAWSVQVTPGEKLFF. The chain links TRBV30 to TRBJ1-4; D call uncertain. The CDR3 is 15 residues long. V was shortened by 0 bases and J by 7 bases, with 15 bases between the two germline ends. The germline CDR1 and CDR2 sequences are GTSNPN and SVGIG (reference sequence).

The rearrangement links TRBV2 to TRBJ1-5, with 11 nucleotides matching TRBD1. The length of the CDR3 is 17 residues. After removal of 5 bases from V and 4 bases from J, the junction contained 10 bases not matched to a gene. Germline V gene lookup returns CDR1 SNHLY and CDR2 FYNNEI. The CDR3 bases are TGTGCCAGCAGTACACTATCGGGACAGGGGGGAAATCAGCCCCAGCATTTT. Its translation: CASSTLSGQGGNQPQHF.

The gene calls are TRBV7-8 and TRBJ2-2; D unresolved. The V end lost 4 bases, the J end lost 0 bases, and 12 bases lay between the germline ends. CDR3 length: 16 residues. Germline CDR1 and CDR2: SGHVS and FQNEAQ. CDR3 residues: CASSSLVGTNTGELFF. The CDR3 bases are TGTGCCAGCAGCTCGCTCGTTGGGACGAACACCGGGGAGCTGTTTTTT.